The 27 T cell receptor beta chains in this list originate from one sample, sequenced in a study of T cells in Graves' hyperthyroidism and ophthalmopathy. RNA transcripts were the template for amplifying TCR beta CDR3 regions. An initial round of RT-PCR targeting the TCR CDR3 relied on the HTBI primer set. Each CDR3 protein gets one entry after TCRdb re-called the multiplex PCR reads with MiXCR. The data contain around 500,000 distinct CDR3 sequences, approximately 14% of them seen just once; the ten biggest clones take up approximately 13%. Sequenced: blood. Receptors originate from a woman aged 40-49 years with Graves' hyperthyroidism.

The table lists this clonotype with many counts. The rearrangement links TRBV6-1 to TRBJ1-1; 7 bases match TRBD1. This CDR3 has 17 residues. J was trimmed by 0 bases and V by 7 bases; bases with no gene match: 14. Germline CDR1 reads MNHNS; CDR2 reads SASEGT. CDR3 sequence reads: CASTRGGDSFLNTEAFF. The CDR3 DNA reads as TGTGCCAGCACGCGGGGTGGGGACAGCTTTTTGAACACTGAAGCTTTCTTT.

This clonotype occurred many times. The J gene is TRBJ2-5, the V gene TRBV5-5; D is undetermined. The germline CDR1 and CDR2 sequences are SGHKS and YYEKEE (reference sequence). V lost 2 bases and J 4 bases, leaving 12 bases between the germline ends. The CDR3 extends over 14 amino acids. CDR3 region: CASSFRDNGETQYF. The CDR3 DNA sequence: TGTGCCAGCAGCTTCCGAGATAATGGAGAGACCCAGTACTTC.

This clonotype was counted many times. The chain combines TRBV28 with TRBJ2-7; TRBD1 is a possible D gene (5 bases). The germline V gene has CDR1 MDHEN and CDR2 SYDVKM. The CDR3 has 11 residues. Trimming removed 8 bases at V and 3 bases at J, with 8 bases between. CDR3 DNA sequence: TGTGCCAGCCGGACACTCTACGAGCAGTACTTC. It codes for CASRTLYEQYF.

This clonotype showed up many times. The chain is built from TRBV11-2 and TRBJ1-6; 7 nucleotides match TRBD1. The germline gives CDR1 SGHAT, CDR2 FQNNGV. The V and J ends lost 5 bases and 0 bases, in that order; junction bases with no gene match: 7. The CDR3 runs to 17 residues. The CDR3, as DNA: TGTGCCAGCAGCCCCCTGACAGGGAGCTCCTATAATTCACCCCTCCACTTT. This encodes CASSPLTGSSYNSPLHF. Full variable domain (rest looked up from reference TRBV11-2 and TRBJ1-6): EAGVAQSPRYKIIEKRQSVAFWCNPISGHATLYWYQQILGQGPKLLIQFQNNGVVDDSQLPKDRFSAERLKGVDSTLKIQPAKLEDSAVYLCASSPLTGSSYNSPLHFGNGTRLTVT.

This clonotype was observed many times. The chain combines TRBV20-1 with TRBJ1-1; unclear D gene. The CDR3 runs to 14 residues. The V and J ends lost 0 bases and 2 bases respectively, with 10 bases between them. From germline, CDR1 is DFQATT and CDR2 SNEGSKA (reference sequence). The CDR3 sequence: CSARDGSINTEAFF. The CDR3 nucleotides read TGCAGTGCTAGAGATGGTTCAATAAACACTGAAGCTTTCTTT.

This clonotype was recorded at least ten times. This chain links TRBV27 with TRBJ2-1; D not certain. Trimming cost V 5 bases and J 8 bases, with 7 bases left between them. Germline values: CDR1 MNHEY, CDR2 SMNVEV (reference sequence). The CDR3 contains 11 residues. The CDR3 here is CASSSGDEQFF. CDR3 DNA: TGTGCCAGCAGTAGTGGCGATGAGCAGTTCTTC.

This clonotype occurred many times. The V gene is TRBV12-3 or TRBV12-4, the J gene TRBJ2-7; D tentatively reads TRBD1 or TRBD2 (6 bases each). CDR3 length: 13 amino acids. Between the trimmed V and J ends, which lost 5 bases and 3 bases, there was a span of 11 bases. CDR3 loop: CASSPGAYYEQYF. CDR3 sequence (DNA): TGTGCCAGCAGTCCGGGGGCCTACTACGAGCAGTACTTC.

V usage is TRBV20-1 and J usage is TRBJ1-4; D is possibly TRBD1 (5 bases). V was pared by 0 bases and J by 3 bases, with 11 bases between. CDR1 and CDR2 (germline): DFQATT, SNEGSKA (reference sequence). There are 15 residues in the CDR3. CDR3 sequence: CSAREGGSSNEKLFF. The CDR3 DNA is TGCAGTGCTAGAGAGGGGGGTAGCTCTAATGAAAAACTGTTTTTT.

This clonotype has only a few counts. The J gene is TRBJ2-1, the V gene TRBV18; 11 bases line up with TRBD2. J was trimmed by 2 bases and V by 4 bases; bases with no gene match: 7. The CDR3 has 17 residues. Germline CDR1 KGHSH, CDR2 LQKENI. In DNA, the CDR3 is TGTGCCAGCTCACGAGTTAGCGGGAGGGATACCTACAATGAGCAGTTCTTC. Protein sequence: CASSRVSGRDTYNEQFF. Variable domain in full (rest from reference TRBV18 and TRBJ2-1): NAGVMQNPRHLVRRRGQEARLRCSPMKGHSHVYWYRQLPEEGLKFMVYLQKENIIDESGMPKERFSAEFPKEGPSILRIQQVVRGDSAAYFCASSRVSGRDTYNEQFFGPGTRLTVL.

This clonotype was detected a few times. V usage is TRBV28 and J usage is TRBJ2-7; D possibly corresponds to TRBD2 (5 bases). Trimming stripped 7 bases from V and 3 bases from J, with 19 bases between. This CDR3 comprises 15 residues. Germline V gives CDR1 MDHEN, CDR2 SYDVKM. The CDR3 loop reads CASKDPGNPYYEQYF. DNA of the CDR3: TGTGCCAGCAAGGACCCGGGAAACCCATACTACGAGCAGTACTTC.

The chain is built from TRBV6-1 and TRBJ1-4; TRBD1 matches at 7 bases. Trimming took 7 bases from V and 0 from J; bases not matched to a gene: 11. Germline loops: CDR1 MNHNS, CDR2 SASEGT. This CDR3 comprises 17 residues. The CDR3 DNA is TGTGCCAGCATTCAAGGCGGCGGACAGGCAACTAATGAAAAACTGTTTTTT. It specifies CASIQGGGQATNEKLFF.

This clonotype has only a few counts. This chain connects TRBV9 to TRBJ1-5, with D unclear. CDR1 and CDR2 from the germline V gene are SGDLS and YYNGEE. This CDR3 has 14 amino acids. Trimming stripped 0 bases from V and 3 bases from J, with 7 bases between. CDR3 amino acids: CASSVGLINQPQHF. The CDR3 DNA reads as TGTGCCAGCAGCGTAGGACTGATCAATCAGCCCCAGCATTTT.

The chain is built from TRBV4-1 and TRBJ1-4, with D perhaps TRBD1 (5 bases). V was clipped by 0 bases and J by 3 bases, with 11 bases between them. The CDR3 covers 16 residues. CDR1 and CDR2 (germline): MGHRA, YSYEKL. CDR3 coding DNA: TGCGCCAGCAGCCAAGATTCCGGGGCTTCTAATGAAAAACTGTTTTTT. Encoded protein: CASSQDSGASNEKLFF.

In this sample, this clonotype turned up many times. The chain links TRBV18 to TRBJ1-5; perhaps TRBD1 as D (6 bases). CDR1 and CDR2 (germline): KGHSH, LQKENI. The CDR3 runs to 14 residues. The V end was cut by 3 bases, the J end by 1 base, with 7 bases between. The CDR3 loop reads CASSPGQSNQPQHF. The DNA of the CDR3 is TGTGCCAGCTCACCCGGACAGAGCAATCAGCCCCAGCATTTT. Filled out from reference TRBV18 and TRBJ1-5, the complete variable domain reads NAGVMQNPRHLVRRRGQEARLRCSPMKGHSHVYWYRQLPEEGLKFMVYLQKENIIDESGMPKERFSAEFPKEGPSILRIQQVVRGDSAAYFCASSPGQSNQPQHFGDGTRLSIL.

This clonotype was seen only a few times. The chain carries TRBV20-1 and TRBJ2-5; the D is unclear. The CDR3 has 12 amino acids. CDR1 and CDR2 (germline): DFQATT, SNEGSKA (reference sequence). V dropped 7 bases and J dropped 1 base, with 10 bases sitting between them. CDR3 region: CSGKPRQETQYF. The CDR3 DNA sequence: TGCAGTGGCAAACCGCGCCAAGAGACCCAGTACTTC.

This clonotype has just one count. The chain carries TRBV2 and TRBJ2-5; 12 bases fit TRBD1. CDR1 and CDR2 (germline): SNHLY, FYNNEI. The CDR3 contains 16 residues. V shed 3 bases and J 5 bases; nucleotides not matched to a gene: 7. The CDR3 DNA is TGTGCCAGCAGTGAGAGGGGACAGGGGGCCTTGGAGACCCAGTACTTC. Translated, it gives CASSERGQGALETQYF. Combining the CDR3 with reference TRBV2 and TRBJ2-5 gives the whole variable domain EPEVTQTPSHQVTQMGQEVILRCVPISNHLYFYWYRQILGQKVEFLVSFYNNEISEKSEIFDDQFSVERPDGSNFTLKIRSTKLEDSAMYFCASSERGQGALETQYFGPGTRLLVL.

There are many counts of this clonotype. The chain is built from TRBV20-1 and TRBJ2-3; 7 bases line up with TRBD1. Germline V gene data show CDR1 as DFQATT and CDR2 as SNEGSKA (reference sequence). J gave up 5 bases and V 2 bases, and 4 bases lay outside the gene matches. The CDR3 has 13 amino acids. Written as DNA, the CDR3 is TGCAGTGCTAGACCTCCAGGGGGAGATACGCAGTATTTT. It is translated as CSARPPGGDTQYF.

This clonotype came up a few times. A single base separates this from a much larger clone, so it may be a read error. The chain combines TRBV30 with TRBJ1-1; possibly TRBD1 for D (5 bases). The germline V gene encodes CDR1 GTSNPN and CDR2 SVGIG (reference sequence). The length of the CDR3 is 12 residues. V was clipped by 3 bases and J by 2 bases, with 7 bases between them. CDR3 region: CAWSRDNTEAFF. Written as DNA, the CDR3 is TGTGCCTGGAGCAGGGATAACACTGAAGCTTTCTTT.

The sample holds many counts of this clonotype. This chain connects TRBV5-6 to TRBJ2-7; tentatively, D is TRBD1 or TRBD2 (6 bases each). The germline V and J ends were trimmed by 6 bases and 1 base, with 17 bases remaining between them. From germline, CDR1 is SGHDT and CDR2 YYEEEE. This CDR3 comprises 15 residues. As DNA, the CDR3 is TGTGCCAGCACCCTGAGGGGGGCAAGGTCCTACGAGCAGTACTTC. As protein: CASTLRGARSYEQYF. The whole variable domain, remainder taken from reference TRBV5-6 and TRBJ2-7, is DAGVTQSPTHLIKTRGQQVTLRCSPKSGHDTVSWYQQALGQGPQFIFQYYEEEERQRGNFPDRFSGHQFPNYSSELNVNALLLGDSALYLCASTLRGARSYEQYFGPGTRLTVT.

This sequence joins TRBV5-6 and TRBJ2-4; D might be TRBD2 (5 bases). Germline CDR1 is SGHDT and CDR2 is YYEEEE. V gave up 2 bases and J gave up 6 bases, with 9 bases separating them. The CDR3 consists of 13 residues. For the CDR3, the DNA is TGTGCCAGCAGCTTATCCGGAGGAAACATTCAGTACTTC. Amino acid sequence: CASSLSGGNIQYF.

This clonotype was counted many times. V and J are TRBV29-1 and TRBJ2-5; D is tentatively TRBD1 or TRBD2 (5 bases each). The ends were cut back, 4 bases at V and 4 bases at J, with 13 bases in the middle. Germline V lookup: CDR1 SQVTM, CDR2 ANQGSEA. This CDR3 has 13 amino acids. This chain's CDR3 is CSVVKAGTETQYF. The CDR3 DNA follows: TGCAGCGTTGTAAAGGCAGGGACAGAGACCCAGTACTTC.

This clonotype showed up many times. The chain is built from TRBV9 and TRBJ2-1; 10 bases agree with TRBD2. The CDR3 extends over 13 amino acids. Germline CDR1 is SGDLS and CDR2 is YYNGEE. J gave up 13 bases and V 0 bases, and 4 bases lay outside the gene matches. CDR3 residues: CASSVAASGSQFF. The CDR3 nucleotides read TGTGCCAGCAGCGTAGCGGCTAGCGGGAGTCAGTTCTTC.

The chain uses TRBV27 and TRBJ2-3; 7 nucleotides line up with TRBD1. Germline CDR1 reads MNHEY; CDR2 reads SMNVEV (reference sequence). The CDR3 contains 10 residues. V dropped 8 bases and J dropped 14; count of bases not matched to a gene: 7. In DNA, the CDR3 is TGTGCCAGCCGGCACAGGGGTCTGTATTTT. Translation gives CASRHRGLYF.

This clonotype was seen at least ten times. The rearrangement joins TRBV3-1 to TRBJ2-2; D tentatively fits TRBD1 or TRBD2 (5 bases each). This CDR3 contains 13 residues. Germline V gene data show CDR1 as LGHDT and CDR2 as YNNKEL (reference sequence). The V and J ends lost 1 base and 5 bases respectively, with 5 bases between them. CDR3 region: CASSQGGTGELFF. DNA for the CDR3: TGTGCCAGCAGCCAAGGGGGGACCGGGGAGCTGTTTTTT.

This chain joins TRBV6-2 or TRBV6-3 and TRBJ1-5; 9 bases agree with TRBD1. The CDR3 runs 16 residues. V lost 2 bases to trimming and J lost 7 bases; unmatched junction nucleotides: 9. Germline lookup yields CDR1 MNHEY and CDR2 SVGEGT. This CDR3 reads CASSYSPGTGTQPQHF. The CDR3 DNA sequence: TGTGCCAGCAGTTACAGCCCCGGGACAGGGACGCAGCCCCAGCATTTT.

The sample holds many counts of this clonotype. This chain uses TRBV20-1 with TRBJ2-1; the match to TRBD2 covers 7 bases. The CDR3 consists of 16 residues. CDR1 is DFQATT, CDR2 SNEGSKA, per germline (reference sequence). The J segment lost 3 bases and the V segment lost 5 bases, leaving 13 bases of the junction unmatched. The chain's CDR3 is CSASAQTSRGYNEQFF. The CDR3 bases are TGCAGTGCTTCGGCTCAGACTAGCAGAGGCTACAATGAGCAGTTCTTC.

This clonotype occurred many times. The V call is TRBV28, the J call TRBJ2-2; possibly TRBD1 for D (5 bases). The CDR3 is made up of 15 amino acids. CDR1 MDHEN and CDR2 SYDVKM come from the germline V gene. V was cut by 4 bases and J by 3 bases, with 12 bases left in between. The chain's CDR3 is CASSSPQGHTGELFF. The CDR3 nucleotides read TGTGCCAGCAGTTCCCCTCAGGGTCACACCGGGGAGCTGTTTTTT.